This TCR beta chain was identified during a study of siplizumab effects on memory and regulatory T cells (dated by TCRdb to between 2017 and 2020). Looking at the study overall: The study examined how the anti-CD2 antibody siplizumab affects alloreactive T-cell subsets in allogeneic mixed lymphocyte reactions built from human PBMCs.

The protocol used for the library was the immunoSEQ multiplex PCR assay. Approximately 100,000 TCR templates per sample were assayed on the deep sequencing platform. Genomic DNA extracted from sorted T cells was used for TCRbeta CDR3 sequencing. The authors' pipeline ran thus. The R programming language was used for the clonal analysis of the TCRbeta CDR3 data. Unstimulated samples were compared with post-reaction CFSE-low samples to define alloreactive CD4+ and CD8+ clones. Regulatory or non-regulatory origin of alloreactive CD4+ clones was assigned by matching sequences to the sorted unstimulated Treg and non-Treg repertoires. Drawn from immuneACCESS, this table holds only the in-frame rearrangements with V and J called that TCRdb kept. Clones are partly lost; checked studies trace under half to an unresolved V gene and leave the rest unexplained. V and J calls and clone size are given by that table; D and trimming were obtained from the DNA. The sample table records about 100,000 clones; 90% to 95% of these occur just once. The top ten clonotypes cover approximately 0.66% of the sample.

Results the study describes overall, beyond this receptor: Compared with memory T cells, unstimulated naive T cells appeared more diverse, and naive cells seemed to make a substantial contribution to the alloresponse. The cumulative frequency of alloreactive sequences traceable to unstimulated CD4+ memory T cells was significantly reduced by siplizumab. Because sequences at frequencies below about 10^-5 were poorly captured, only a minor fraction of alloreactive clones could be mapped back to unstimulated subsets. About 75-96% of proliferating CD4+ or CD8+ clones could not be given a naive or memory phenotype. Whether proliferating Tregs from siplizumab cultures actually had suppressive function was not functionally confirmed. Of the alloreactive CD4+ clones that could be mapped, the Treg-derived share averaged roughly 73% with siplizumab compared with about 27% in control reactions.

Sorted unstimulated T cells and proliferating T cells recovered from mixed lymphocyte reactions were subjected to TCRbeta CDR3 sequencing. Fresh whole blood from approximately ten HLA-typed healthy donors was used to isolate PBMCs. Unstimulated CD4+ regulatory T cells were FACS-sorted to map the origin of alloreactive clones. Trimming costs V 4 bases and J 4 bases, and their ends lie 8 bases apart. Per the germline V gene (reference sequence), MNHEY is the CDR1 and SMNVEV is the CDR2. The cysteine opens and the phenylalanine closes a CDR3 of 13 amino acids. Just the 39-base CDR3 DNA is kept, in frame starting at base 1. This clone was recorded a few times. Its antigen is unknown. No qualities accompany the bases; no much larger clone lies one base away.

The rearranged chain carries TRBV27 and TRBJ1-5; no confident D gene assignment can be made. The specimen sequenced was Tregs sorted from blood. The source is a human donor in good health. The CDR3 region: CASSWFKNQPQHF. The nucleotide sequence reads TGTGCCAGCAGTTGGTTCAAGAATCAGCCCCAGCATTTT.